The 29 T cell receptor beta chains in this list originate from one sample, sequenced in a study of cytomegalovirus exposure and HLA in healthy donors. PCR used 60 Vbeta primers and 13 Jbeta primers. Using immunoSEQ multiplex PCR, the repertoire was profiled, and TCRdb retains in-frame clones only, with some absent. The data contain tens of thousands of clones, just under 70% of them singletons. The sample was PBMCs. These receptors all stem from a woman aged 45-65 years in good health and CMV-seropositive.

The rearrangement joins TRBV2 to TRBJ2-3, with 10 nucleotides matching TRBD1. The germline gives CDR1 SNHLY, CDR2 FYNNEI. The CDR3 totals 18 residues. V was pared by 6 bases and J by 2 bases, with 14 bases of the junction left unmatched. CDR3 sequence: CASRSILTGGQLTDTQYF. The CDR3 DNA reads as TGTGCCAGCAGATCCATCCTGACAGGGGGCCAACTCACAGATACGCAGTATTTT.

V is TRBV28 and J is TRBJ2-7; D is possibly TRBD1 (6 bases). In germline, CDR1 is MDHEN, CDR2 SYDVKM. V was shortened by 4 bases and J by 10 bases, with 14 bases between the two germline ends. CDR3 length: 12 amino acids. The CDR3 coding sequence is TGTGCCAGCAGTTCGCAGGGGAGAGGACAGTACTTC. This sequence encodes CASSSQGRGQYF.

J is TRBJ2-7 and V is TRBV29-1, with 8 nucleotides matching TRBD1. Germline CDR1 SQVTM, CDR2 ANQGSEA. The CDR3 is 12 residues long. V gave up 6 bases and J gave up 5 bases; unmatched junction bases: 6. The CDR3 protein is CSVVQGVHEQYF. The CDR3 DNA follows: TGCAGCGTGGTACAGGGGGTCCACGAGCAGTACTTC.

V usage is TRBV28 and J usage is TRBJ2-5; TRBD2 matches 13 bases. Gene TRBJ2-7 matches the end of the DNA better, so the J call may be wrong. The V gene's germline CDR1 is MDHEN and CDR2 SYDVKM. This CDR3 has 13 amino acids. CDR3 in DNA: TGTGCCAGCAGTTGGACTAGCGGGAGCGAGCAGTACTTC. Translating gives CASSWTSGSEQYF.

The rearrangement joins TRBV2 to TRBJ2-3; unclear D gene. The CDR3 contains 14 residues. Trimming removed 4 bases from V and 2 bases from J, with 10 bases in between. The germline CDR1 and CDR2 sequences are SNHLY and FYNNEI. CDR3 residues: CASSVRSDTDTQYF. CDR3 bases: TGTGCCAGCAGTGTTAGGAGCGACACAGATACGCAGTATTTT.

The chain couples TRBV29-1 to TRBJ1-4, with D hard to call. Germline values: CDR1 SQVTM, CDR2 ANQGSEA. V was cut by 7 bases and J by 9 bases, with 18 bases left in between. The CDR3 runs 13 residues. Written as DNA, the CDR3 is TGCAGCGCCCTAGGCGCGGGCGAGCAAAAACTGTTTTTT. The encoded protein is CSALGAGEQKLFF.

The V and J genes are TRBV27 and TRBJ2-1, with TRBD2 matching over 13 bases. The CDR3 contains 15 residues. J lost 7 bases, V lost 5 bases, and 5 bases had no gene match. Germline V gives CDR1 MNHEY, CDR2 SMNVEV (reference sequence). The CDR3 coding sequence is TGTGCCAGCAGTCCAGGGACTAGCGGGAAAAATGAGCAGTTCTTC. Protein sequence: CASSPGTSGKNEQFF.

The V gene is TRBV21-1, the J gene TRBJ2-1; the table's D call, TRBD1, was not checked against the DNA. TRBV21-1 is flagged as a pseudogene. CDR3 length equals 15 residues. CDR3 loop: CASSPRDSLNNEQFF. CDR3 nucleotides: TGTGCCAGCAGCCCCCGGGACAGCCTAAACAATGAGCAGTTCTTC.

The J gene is TRBJ2-2, the V gene TRBV11-2, with 9 bases aligning to TRBD1. The CDR3 totals 14 residues. The germline CDR1 and CDR2 sequences are SGHAT and FQNNGV. V trimming: 4 bases; J trimming: 5 bases; junction bases outside the gene matches: 2. CDR3 DNA: TGTGCCAGCAGCTCGACAGGGGGGACCGGGGAGCTGTTTTTT. Protein product: CASSSTGGTGELFF.

The chain uses TRBV18 and TRBJ1-2, with TRBD1 matching over 8 bases. V lost 6 bases, J lost 3 bases, and 12 bases stayed unmatched. CDR3 size: 16 residues. Germline assignment: CDR1 KGHSH and CDR2 LQKENI. CDR3 nucleotide sequence: TGTGCCAGCTCTCACTCTATCGGACAGGGAGACTATGGCTACACCTTC. This gives the protein CASSHSIGQGDYGYTF.

The chain couples TRBV21-1 to TRBJ2-1; TRBD2 is taken as the D call from the table, unchecked against the DNA. TRBV21-1 is tagged as a pseudogene. There are 18 residues in the CDR3. CDR3 coding DNA: TGTGCCCATCAGCCCGCTAGCGCTCCGGCAAGCTCCTACAATGAGCAGTTCTTC. Its protein product is CAHQPASAPASSYNEQFF.

Notes on this clone: One end of the junction varies from germline; a read error may be responsible. V gene TRBV9 combines with J gene TRBJ1-1; perhaps TRBD1 as D (5 bases). CDR1 is SGDLS and CDR2 is YYNGEE in the germline V gene. The CDR3 spans 13 residues. The CDR3 region has the DNA TGTGCCAGCAGCGTAGTCCAGGGTCCTGAGGCTTTCTTT. It specifies CASSVVQGPEAFF.

This rearrangement joins TRBV4-3 to TRBJ2-7; D remains ambiguous. Germline V lookup: CDR1 LGHNA, CDR2 YSLEER. Trimming removed 8 bases at V and 8 bases at J, with 25 bases between. The CDR3 has 15 residues. The CDR3 reads CASPCQRRKNHKQYF. Written as DNA, the CDR3 is TGCGCCAGCCCCTGCCAGCGACGAAAAAACCACAAGCAGTACTTC.

The chain joins TRBV5-8 to TRBJ2-3, with a tentative D call TRBD2 (6 bases). The CDR3 consists of 16 residues. Trimming left V 2 bases short and J 4 bases short, with 17 bases between. Germline CDR1 and CDR2: SGHTS and YDEGEE. Here the CDR3 reads CASSLKRVLGADTQYF. The CDR3 region has the DNA TGTGCCAGCAGCTTAAAGCGGGTGTTAGGCGCAGATACGCAGTATTTT. Looking up the rest from reference TRBV5-8 and TRBJ2-3 gives the full variable domain: EAGVTQSPTHLIKTRGQQATLRCSPISGHTSVYWYQQALGLGLQFLLWYDEGEERNRGNFPPRFSGRQFPNYSSELNVNALELEDSALYLCASSLKRVLGADTQYFGPGTRLTVL.

J is TRBJ1-3 and V is TRBV10-3; D is ambiguous. This CDR3 is built from 15 residues. CDR1 is ENHRY and CDR2 is SYGVKD in the germline V gene. With 7 bases removed from V and 0 bases from J, the gap between germline ends came to 13 bases. This chain's CDR3 is CAIKDGGSSGNTIYF. The CDR3 DNA follows: TGTGCCATCAAAGATGGAGGGAGCTCTGGAAACACCATATATTTT.

The chain employs TRBV28 and TRBJ1-5; 10 nucleotides align to TRBD1. CDR1 MDHEN and CDR2 SYDVKM come from the germline V gene. The V and J ends lost 6 bases and 7 bases, in that order; junction bases with no gene match: 9. The CDR3 contains 15 residues. The CDR3 nucleotides are TGTGCCAGCAGAGGCCCGGGGACAGGGGAACAGCCCCAGCATTTT. Translation: CASRGPGTGEQPQHF.

This sequence joins TRBV19 and TRBJ1-1; 7 bases fit TRBD1. V gave up 9 bases and J gave up 2 bases; unmatched junction bases: 15. This CDR3 has 16 residues. Looked up from germline, CDR1 is LNHDA and CDR2 is SQIVND (reference sequence). The CDR3 sequence is CASKAGTASSNTEAFF. The CDR3 DNA sequence: TGTGCCAGCAAGGCCGGGACAGCCTCTTCCAACACTGAAGCTTTCTTT.

This rearrangement joins TRBV7-2 to TRBJ1-3, with D perhaps matching TRBD1 (5 bases). Germline assignment: CDR1 SGHTA and CDR2 FQGNSA. The CDR3 has 16 amino acids. V was shortened by 0 bases and J by 2 bases, with 11 bases between the two germline ends. CDR3 loop: CASSLAPGSAGNTIYF. Written as DNA, the CDR3 is TGTGCCAGCAGCTTAGCCCCAGGGTCAGCTGGAAACACCATATATTTT.

This chain links TRBV27 with TRBJ2-6; D is perhaps TRBD2 (5 bases). Looked up from germline, CDR1 is MNHEY and CDR2 is SMNVEV (reference sequence). The CDR3 is 14 amino acids. The V end lost 8 bases, the J end lost 2 bases, and 10 bases lay between the germline ends. CDR3 nucleotide sequence: TGTGCCAGCCGCCCCGGGGCTGGGGCCAACGTCCTGACTTTC. This translates into CASRPGAGANVLTF.

The chain links TRBV15 to TRBJ2-1; D gene uncertain. The germline V gene has CDR1 LNHNV and CDR2 YYDKDF (reference sequence). The V and J ends lost 0 bases and 8 bases respectively, with 8 bases between them. CDR3 size: 13 residues. Here the CDR3 reads CATSRDLADEQFF. As DNA, the CDR3 is TGTGCCACCAGCAGAGATCTGGCGGATGAGCAGTTCTTC.

The CDR3 loop reads CASSTTTGQETQYF. Here the CDR3 DNA reads TGCGCCAGCAGCACCACAACAGGTCAAGAGACCCAGTACTTC. The chain recombines TRBV5-1 with TRBJ2-5; possibly TRBD1 for D (5 bases). Per the germline V gene, CDR1 is SGHRS and CDR2 is YFSETQ. This CDR3 comprises 14 residues. Trimming left V 4 bases short and J 2 bases short, with 12 bases between.

This rearrangement joins TRBV6-6 to TRBJ2-5; 7 bases are a match to TRBD1. The CDR3 is 13 amino acids. Germline values: CDR1 MNHNY, CDR2 SVGAGI (reference sequence). Trimming removed 5 bases from V and 7 bases from J; junction bases left unmatched: 7. Written as DNA, the CDR3 is TGTGCCAGCAGTACACAGGGGTCCGGGACCCAGTACTTC. Translated, it gives CASSTQGSGTQYF.

The rearrangement joins TRBV7-2 to TRBJ2-3; possible D gene TRBD1, 6 bases. This CDR3 has 14 amino acids. V was trimmed by 5 bases and J by 10 bases, leaving 19 bases between them. CDR1 is SGHTA, CDR2 FQGNSA, per germline. As DNA, the CDR3 is TGTGCCAGCAGCCCCCGAAACCAGGGGTTCGCGCAGTATTTT. Protein: CASSPRNQGFAQYF.

This rearrangement joins TRBV7-2 to TRBJ1-2, with 7 bases lining up with TRBD1. V shed 2 bases, J shed 5 bases, and the junction held 8 bases outside the gene matches. The CDR3 is 15 amino acids. Germline V CDR1 and CDR2: SGHTA, FQGNSA. The CDR3 protein is CASSLRAGGSYGYTF. In DNA, the CDR3 is TGTGCCAGCAGCTTAAGGGCAGGGGGGTCTTATGGCTACACCTTC. Full variable domain (outside the CDR3, taken from reference TRBV7-2 and TRBJ1-2): GAGVSQSPSNKVTEKGKDVELRCDPISGHTALYWYRQSLGQGLEFLIYFQGNSAPDKSGLPSDRFSAERTGGSVSTLTIQRTQQEDSAVYLCASSLRAGGSYGYTFGSGTRLTVV.

V gene TRBV10-2 combines with J gene TRBJ1-1; TRBD1 agrees at 7 bases. With 6 bases clipped from V and 6 bases from J, the junction kept 10 bases outside the gene matches. The CDR3 has 14 residues. In germline, CDR1 is WSHSY, CDR2 SAAADI. CDR3 coding DNA: TGCGCCAGCAGGGGGGACAGTTGGAGGGCTGAAGCTTTCTTT. Encoded protein: CASRGDSWRAEAFF.

The rearrangement links TRBV4-3 to TRBJ2-1; 10 bases are shared with TRBD2. This CDR3 has 21 residues. The V segment lost 0 bases and the J segment 0 bases; nucleotides outside the gene matches: 14. Germline V gene sequence: CDR1 LGHNA, CDR2 YSLEER. CDR3 sequence: CASSQDRAGLAQRSSYNEQFF. CDR3 bases: TGCGCCAGCAGCCAAGATCGGGCGGGACTAGCGCAAAGGAGCTCCTACAATGAGCAGTTCTTC.

This clone was seen only once. The V and J genes are TRBV5-4 and TRBJ1-1; 11 bases are shared with TRBD1. Per the germline V gene, CDR1 is SGHNT and CDR2 is YYREEE (reference sequence). The ends lost 3 bases at V and 5 bases at J; junction bases unmatched: 6. CDR3 length equals 15 residues. The CDR3 nucleotides read TGTGCCAGCAGCTGGGGGACAGGGGGGGGGACTGAAGCTTTCTTT. This encodes CASSWGTGGGTEAFF. The whole variable domain, filled in from reference TRBV5-4 and TRBJ1-1, reads ETGVTQSPTHLIKTRGQQVTLRCSSQSGHNTVSWYQQALGQGPQFIFQYYREEENGRGNFPPRFSGLQFPNYSSELNVNALELDDSALYLCASSWGTGGGTEAFFGQGTRLTVV.

This clone was seen a few times. This chain uses TRBV7-9 with TRBJ1-5; tentative D call: TRBD1 (6 bases). CDR1 and CDR2 (germline): SEHNR, FQNEAQ (reference sequence). The germline V and J ends were trimmed by 1 base and 3 bases, with 13 bases remaining between them. The CDR3 consists of 16 residues. CDR3 in DNA: TGTGCCAGCAGCTTAGGAAAGGACAGCTACAATCAGCCCCAGCATTTT. This encodes CASSLGKDSYNQPQHF.

This clone was seen only a few times. The chain joins TRBV4-1 to TRBJ1-3, with TRBD1 as a possible D gene (5 bases). Germline CDR1 reads MGHRA; CDR2 reads YSYEKL. The CDR3 contains 15 residues. V was cut by 4 bases and J by 4 bases, with 14 bases left in between. The CDR3 DNA is TGCGCCAGCAGCCCGGTAAGGGGTTACGGAAACACCATATATTTT. Protein sequence: CASSPVRGYGNTIYF.